This TCR beta chain originates from a study of OX40 agonist ivuxolimab in advanced cancers. Across the whole study: Hepatocellular carcinoma, melanoma, renal cell or head and neck cancer affected the dose-escalation patients.

Systemic immunosuppression or a history of autoimmune disease excluded patients. V lost 7 bases, J lost 6 bases, and 14 bases lay in between. Per germline, CDR1 LNHDA and CDR2 SQIVND (reference sequence). This CDR3 is built from 13 residues. The table came from immunoSEQ multiplex PCR; TCRdb's copy has only in-frame clones and leaves some out. The profile shows 70,000 to 95,000 clones, 80% to 90% of them singletons. This receptor was taken from an adult with an advanced solid tumor such as melanoma, head and neck, liver or kidney cancer. The sample was CD4+ or CD8+ T cells sorted from blood, taken in a trial of the OX40 agonist ivuxolimab. This sequence joins TRBV19 and TRBJ2-3; possible D gene TRBD1, 5 bases. CDR3 nucleotide sequence: TGTGCCAGTACGCTCTCTAGGGGTGATACGCAGTATTTT. This translates into CASTLSRGDTQYF.